These 20 T cell receptor beta chains originate from one sample sequenced in a study of shared T cell receptors in the human thymus. Using immunoSEQ multiplex PCR, the repertoire was profiled, and TCRdb retains in-frame clones only, with some absent. Of hundreds of thousands of clones in the sample, 78% were seen once. Another study also made use of these data, one on human thymus T cells.

The specimen sequenced was thymocytes. These receptors were obtained from a boy in the first two years of life with a congenital heart defect.

This rearrangement joins TRBV28 to TRBJ2-3, with TRBD2 matching over 14 bases. J was trimmed by 0 bases and V by 4 bases; bases with no gene match: 6. Germline lookup yields CDR1 MDHEN and CDR2 SYDVKM. The CDR3 runs to 18 residues. The CDR3 DNA reads as TGTGCCAGCAGTTCATCCGGGACTAGCGGGAGAAGCACAGATACGCAGTATTTT. Translation gives CASSSSGTSGRSTDTQYF.

A few counts support this clone. V gene TRBV7-2 combines with J gene TRBJ2-2; TRBD2 might be the D (5 bases). Trimming removed 6 bases at V and 5 bases at J, with 10 bases between. The V gene's germline CDR1 is SGHTA and CDR2 FQGNSA. The CDR3 is 13 amino acids. CDR3 protein: CASRVGETGELFF. CDR3 nucleotides: TGTGCCAGCAGGGTCGGGGAGACCGGGGAGCTGTTTTTT.

A few counts support this clone. The V call is TRBV6-5, the J call TRBJ2-5; weak D call: TRBD2 (5 bases). The germline V and J ends were trimmed by 6 bases and 5 bases, with 16 bases remaining between them. CDR3 length: 14 residues. CDR1 and CDR2 (germline): MNHEY, SVGAGI. CDR3 region: CASRPFRGRETQYF. In nucleotides, the CDR3 is TGTGCCAGCAGACCATTCCGGGGAAGGGAGACCCAGTACTTC.

V and J are TRBV27 and TRBJ2-3, with D maybe TRBD2 (7 bases). V was shortened by 4 bases and J by 1 base, with 15 bases between the two germline ends. This CDR3 region has 16 residues. Germline CDR1 reads MNHEY; CDR2 reads SMNVEV (reference sequence). This chain's CDR3 is CASSSPGGSGTDTQYF. CDR3 nucleotides: TGTGCCAGCAGTTCCCCGGGGGGCTCGGGCACAGATACGCAGTATTTT.

The chain employs TRBV10-3 and TRBJ2-2; 7 nucleotides align to TRBD2. Germline CDR1 ENHRY, CDR2 SYGVKD. V dropped 8 bases and J dropped 1; count of bases not matched to a gene: 4. The CDR3 sequence is 14 residues long. The CDR3 sequence: CAIGQRENTGELFF. The CDR3 region has the DNA TGTGCCATCGGCCAGCGGGAGAACACCGGGGAGCTGTTTTTT.

V is TRBV6-5 and J is TRBJ1-1; a possible D gene is TRBD1 (6 bases). The CDR3 sequence is 16 residues long. Germline CDR1 is MNHEY and CDR2 is SVGAGI. Trimming cost V 0 bases and J 5 bases, with 16 bases left between them. The CDR3: CASSYSKLFRGTEAFF. In DNA, the CDR3 is TGTGCCAGCAGTTACTCGAAATTATTCAGGGGAACTGAAGCTTTCTTT.

This clone was observed a few times. The V call is TRBV5-1, the J call TRBJ2-7; possibly TRBD1 for D (6 bases). Germline values: CDR1 SGHRS, CDR2 YFSETQ. The CDR3 totals 15 residues. Trimming stripped 2 bases from V and 0 bases from J, with 12 bases between. In DNA, the CDR3 is TGCGCCAGCAGCTTATCGCGGACAGCCTCCTACGAGCAGTACTTC. It encodes CASSLSRTASYEQYF.

The rearrangement joins TRBV27 to TRBJ2-7, with 11 bases aligning to TRBD2. The CDR3 has 18 amino acids. Per germline, CDR1 MNHEY and CDR2 SMNVEV (reference sequence). The V and J ends lost 10 bases and 6 bases, in that order; junction bases with no gene match: 23. CDR3 bases: TGTGCCACGGCCCAACGGGTAGCGGGAGGGCCAAAATTGGGCGAGCAGTACTTC. It codes for CATAQRVAGGPKLGEQYF.

The rearrangement links TRBV6-4 to TRBJ2-7; 7 bases fit TRBD2. The CDR3 is made up of 16 amino acids. V was clipped by 0 bases and J by 0 bases; unmatched bases: 5. The V gene's germline CDR1 is MRHNA and CDR2 SNTAGT. The CDR3 nucleotides read TGTGCCAGCAGTGACTCTAGGGGACTAAGCTCCTACGAGCAGTACTTC. Amino acids: CASSDSRGLSSYEQYF.

The chain links TRBV27 to TRBJ2-3; no reliable D call. V was shortened by 2 bases and J by 6 bases, with 6 bases between the two germline ends. Germline CDR1 and CDR2: MNHEY and SMNVEV (reference sequence). This CDR3 has 12 amino acids. The DNA for the CDR3 is TGTGCCAGCAGTTTAGACGGGGATACGCAGTATTTT. This translates into CASSLDGDTQYF.

The V and J genes are TRBV19 and TRBJ1-4, with TRBD1 matching over 8 bases. The CDR3 is 14 amino acids. Trimming at V came to 5 bases and at J to 7 bases, leaving 6 bases not matched to a gene. Germline lookup yields CDR1 LNHDA and CDR2 SQIVND (reference sequence). This chain's CDR3 is CASSLQGASEKLFF. The DNA of the CDR3 is TGTGCCAGTAGTCTCCAGGGGGCCAGTGAAAAACTGTTTTTT.

The chain couples TRBV5-6 to TRBJ1-1; 7 bases map to TRBD1. V shed 3 bases and J 4 bases; nucleotides not matched to a gene: 6. The length of the CDR3 is 14 residues. Per the germline V gene, CDR1 is SGHDT and CDR2 is YYEEEE. CDR3 sequence: CASSSVQGFTEAFF. CDR3 in DNA: TGTGCCAGCAGCTCAGTACAGGGGTTCACTGAAGCTTTCTTT.

The chain has TRBV6-6 and TRBJ2-3, with 9 positions matching TRBD2. The length of the CDR3 is 16 residues. The germline V gene encodes CDR1 MNHNY and CDR2 SVGAGI (reference sequence). Trimming at V came to 2 bases and at J to 2 bases, leaving 5 bases not matched to a gene. The CDR3, as DNA: TGTGCCAGCAGTTACCGAGAGCGGGAGGACACAGATACGCAGTATTTT. Amino acids: CASSYREREDTDTQYF.

The chain couples TRBV5-1 to TRBJ1-1, with D possibly matching TRBD1 (5 bases). The germline V gene has CDR1 SGHRS and CDR2 YFSETQ. This CDR3 spans 14 amino acids. Trimming shortened V by 5 bases and J by 5 bases, and 16 bases separated the two germline ends. As DNA, the CDR3 is TGCGCCAGCAGTGTGACAGAGATAGGGACTGAAGCTTTCTTT. Encoded protein: CASSVTEIGTEAFF.

V gene TRBV19 combines with J gene TRBJ1-1, with 7 bases that match TRBD1. Germline CDR1 is LNHDA and CDR2 is SQIVND (reference sequence). This CDR3 has 13 residues. The J segment lost 5 bases and the V segment lost 7 bases, leaving 7 bases of the junction unmatched. CDR3 DNA: TGTGCCAGTATCTCGGGGACAGCGACTGAAGCTTTCTTT. This sequence encodes CASISGTATEAFF.

The chain has TRBV7-9 and TRBJ2-2, with 8 nucleotides matching TRBD1. With 5 bases clipped from V and 1 base from J, the junction kept 6 bases outside the gene matches. This CDR3 region has 16 residues. Germline V lookup: CDR1 SEHNR, CDR2 FQNEAQ (reference sequence). The CDR3 loop reads CASSRTGRLNTGELFF. The CDR3 nucleotides read TGTGCCAGCAGCAGGACAGGGAGGTTGAACACCGGGGAGCTGTTTTTT.

The chain uses TRBV28 and TRBJ2-1; D is undetermined. CDR3 length equals 14 residues. V lost 7 bases and J 4 bases, leaving 14 bases between the germline ends. CDR1 MDHEN and CDR2 SYDVKM come from the germline V gene. CDR3 residues: CASTFPARYNEQFF. The CDR3 nucleotides read TGTGCCAGCACGTTCCCCGCCAGGTACAATGAGCAGTTCTTC. Looking up the rest from reference TRBV28 and TRBJ2-1 gives the full variable domain: DVKVTQSSRYLVKRTGEKVFLECVQDMDHENMFWYRQDPGLGLRLIYFSYDVKMKEKGDIPEGYSVSREKKERFSLILESASTNQTSMYLCASTFPARYNEQFFGPGTRLTVL.

The chain is built from TRBV9 and TRBJ2-1; 7 bases map to TRBD2. The germline V gene has CDR1 SGDLS and CDR2 YYNGEE. V lost 0 bases and J lost 2; bases outside the gene matches: 11. The CDR3 consists of 18 residues. This chain's CDR3 is CASSVGFPASGPYNEQFF. The CDR3, as DNA: TGTGCCAGCAGCGTAGGATTTCCAGCTAGCGGCCCCTACAATGAGCAGTTCTTC.

The V call is TRBV19, the J call TRBJ2-7; D may be TRBD1 (6 bases). The CDR3 has 14 amino acids. Per germline, CDR1 LNHDA and CDR2 SQIVND (reference sequence). V lost 2 bases, J lost 5 bases, and 13 bases lay in between. The CDR3 DNA sequence: TGTGCCAGTAGTATAAAAGGGGGTCGCGACGAGCAGTACTTC. It codes for CASSIKGGRDEQYF. The variable domain in full, completed from reference TRBV19 and TRBJ2-7, reads DGGITQSPKYLFRKEGQNVTLSCEQNLNHDAMYWYRQDPGQGLRLIYYSQIVNDFQKGDIAEGYSVSREKKESFPLTVTSAQKNPTAFYLCASSIKGGRDEQYFGPGTRLTVT.

The chain is built from TRBV10-3 and TRBJ2-1; 7 bases map to TRBD2. The V gene's germline CDR1 is ENHRY and CDR2 SYGVKD. The V and J ends lost 7 bases and 6 bases, in that order; junction bases with no gene match: 3. The CDR3 is made up of 12 amino acids. This CDR3 reads CAITASGNEQFF. The CDR3 DNA follows: TGTGCCATCACCGCTAGCGGCAATGAGCAGTTCTTC.